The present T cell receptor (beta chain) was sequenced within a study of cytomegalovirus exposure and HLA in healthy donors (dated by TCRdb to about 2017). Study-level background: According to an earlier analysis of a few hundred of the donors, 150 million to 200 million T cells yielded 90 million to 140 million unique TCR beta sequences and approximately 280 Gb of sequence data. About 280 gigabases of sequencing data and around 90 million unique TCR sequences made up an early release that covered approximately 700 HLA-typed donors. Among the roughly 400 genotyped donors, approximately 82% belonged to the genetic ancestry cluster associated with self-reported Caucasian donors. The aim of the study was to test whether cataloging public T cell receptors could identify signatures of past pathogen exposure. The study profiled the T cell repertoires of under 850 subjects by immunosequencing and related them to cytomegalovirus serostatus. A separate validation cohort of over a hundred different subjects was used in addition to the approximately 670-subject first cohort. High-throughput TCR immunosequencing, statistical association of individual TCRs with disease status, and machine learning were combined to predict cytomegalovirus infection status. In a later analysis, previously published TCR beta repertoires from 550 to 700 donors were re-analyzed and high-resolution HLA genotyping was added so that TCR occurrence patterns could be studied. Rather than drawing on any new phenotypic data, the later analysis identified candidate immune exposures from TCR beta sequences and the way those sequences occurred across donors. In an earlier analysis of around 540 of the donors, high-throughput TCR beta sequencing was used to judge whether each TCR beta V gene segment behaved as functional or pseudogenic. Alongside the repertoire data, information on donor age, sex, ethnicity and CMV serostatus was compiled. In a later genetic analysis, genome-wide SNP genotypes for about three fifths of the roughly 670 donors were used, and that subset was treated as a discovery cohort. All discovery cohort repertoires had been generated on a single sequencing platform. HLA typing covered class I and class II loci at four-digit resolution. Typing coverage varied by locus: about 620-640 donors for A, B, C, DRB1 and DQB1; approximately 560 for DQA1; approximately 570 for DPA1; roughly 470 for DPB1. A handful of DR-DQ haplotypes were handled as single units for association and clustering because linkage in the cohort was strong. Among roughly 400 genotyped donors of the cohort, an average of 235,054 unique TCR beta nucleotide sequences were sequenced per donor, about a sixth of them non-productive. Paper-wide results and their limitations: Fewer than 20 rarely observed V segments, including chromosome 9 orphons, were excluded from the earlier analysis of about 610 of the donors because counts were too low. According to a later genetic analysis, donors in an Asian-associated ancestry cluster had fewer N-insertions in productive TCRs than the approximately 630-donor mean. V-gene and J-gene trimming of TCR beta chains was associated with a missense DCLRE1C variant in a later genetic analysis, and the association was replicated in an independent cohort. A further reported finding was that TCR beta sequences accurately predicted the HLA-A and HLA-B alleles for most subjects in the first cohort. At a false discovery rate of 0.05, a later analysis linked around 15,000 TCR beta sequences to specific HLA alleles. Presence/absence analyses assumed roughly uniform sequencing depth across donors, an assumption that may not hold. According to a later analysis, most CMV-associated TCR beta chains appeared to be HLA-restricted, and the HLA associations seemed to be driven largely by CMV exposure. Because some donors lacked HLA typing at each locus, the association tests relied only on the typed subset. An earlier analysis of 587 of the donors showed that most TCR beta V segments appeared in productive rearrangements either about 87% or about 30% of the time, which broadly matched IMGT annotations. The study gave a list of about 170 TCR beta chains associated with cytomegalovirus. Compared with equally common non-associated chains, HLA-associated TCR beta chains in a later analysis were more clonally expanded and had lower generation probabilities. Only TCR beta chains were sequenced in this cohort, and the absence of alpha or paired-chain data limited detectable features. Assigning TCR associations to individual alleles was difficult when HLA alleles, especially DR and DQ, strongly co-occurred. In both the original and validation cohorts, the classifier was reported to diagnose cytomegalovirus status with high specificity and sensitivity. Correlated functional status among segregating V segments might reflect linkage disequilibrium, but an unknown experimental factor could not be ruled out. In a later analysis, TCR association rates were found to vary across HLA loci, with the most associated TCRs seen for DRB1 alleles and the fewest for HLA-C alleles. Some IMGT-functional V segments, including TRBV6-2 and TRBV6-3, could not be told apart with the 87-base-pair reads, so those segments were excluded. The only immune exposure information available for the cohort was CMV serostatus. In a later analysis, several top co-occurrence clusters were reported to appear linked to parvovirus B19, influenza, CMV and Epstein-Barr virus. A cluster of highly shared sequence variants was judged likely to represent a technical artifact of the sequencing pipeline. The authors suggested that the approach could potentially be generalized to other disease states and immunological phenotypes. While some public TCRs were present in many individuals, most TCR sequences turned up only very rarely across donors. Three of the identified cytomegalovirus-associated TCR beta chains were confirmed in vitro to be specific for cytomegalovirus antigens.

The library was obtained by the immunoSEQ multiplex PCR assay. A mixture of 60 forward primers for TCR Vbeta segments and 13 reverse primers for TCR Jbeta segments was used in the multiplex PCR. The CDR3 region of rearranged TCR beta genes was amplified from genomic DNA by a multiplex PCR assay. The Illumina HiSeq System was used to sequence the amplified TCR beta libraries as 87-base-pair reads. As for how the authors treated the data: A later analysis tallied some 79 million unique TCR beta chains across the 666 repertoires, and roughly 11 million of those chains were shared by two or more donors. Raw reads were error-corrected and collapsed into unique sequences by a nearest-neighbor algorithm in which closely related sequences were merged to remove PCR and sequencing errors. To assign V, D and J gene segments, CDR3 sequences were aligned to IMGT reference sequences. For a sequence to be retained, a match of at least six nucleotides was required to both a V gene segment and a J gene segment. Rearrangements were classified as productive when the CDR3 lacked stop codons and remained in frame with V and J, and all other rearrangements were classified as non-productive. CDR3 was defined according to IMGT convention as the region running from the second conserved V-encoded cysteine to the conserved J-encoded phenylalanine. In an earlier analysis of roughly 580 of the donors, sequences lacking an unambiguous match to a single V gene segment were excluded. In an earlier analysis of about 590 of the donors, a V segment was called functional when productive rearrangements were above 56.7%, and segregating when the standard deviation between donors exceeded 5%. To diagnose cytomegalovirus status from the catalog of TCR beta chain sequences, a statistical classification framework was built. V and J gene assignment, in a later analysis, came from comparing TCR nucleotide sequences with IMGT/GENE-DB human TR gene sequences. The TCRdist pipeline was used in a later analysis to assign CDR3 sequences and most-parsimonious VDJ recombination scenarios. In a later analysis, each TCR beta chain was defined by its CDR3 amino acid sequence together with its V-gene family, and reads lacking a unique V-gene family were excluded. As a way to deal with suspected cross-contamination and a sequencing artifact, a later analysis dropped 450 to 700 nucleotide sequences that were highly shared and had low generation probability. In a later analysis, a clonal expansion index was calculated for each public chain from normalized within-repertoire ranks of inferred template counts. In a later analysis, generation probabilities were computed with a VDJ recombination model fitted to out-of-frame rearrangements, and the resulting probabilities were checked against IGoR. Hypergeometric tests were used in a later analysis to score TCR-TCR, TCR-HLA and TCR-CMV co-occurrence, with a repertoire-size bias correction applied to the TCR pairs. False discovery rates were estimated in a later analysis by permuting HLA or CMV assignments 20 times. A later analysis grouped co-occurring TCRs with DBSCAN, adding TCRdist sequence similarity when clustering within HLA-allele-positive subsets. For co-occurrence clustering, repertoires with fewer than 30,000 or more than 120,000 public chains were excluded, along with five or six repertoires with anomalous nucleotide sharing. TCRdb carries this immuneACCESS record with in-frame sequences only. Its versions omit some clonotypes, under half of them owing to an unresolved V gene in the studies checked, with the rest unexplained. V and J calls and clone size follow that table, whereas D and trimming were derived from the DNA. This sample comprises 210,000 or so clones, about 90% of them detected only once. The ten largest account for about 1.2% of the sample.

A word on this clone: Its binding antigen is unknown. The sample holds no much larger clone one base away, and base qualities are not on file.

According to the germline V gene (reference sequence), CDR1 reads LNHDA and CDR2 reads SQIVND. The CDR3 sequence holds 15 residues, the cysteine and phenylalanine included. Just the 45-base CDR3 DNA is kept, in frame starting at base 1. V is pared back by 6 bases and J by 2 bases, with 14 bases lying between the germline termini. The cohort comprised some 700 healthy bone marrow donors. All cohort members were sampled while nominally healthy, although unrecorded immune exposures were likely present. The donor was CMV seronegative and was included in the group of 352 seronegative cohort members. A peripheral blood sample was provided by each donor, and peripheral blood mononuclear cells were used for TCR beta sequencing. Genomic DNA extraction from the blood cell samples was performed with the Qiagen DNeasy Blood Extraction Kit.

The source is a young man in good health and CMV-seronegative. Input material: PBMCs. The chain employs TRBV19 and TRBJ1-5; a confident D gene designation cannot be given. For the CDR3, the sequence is CASRRVSGGNQPQHF. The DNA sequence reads TGTGCCAGTAGGAGGGTCTCCGGGGGCAATCAGCCCCAGCATTTT.